The TCR beta chain under discussion was sequenced for a study of tumor and adjacent non-tumor tissue in lung cancer. Study in general: Histology: about twelve adenocarcinoma, a couple of squamous cell carcinoma, 1 small cell lung cancer.

RNA was extracted from bulk tissue without any cell sorting. This non-tumor lung sample came from over 3 cm beyond the tumor edge. This clonotype was detected once. A modified ARM-PCR protocol with three rounds of nested PCR amplified TCRbeta. In TCRdb, the multiplex PCR reads were re-called with MiXCR into one record per CDR3 protein. There are 80,000 or so distinct CDR3 sequences in the sample; about four fifths occur only once, and 51% lies in the top ten. Sequences were obtained from distant non-tumor lung tissue. The clonotype originates from a man aged 60-69 years with non-small cell lung cancer.

CDR3 in DNA: TGCAGCAGACATGGGGCCGATGGGGAGACCCAGTACTTC. Protein product: CSRHGADGETQYF. This chain uses TRBV29-1 with TRBJ2-5; possible D gene TRBD1, 5 bases. V lost 8 bases, J lost 5 bases, and 18 bases lay in between. Germline V CDR1 and CDR2: SQVTM, ANQGSEA. This CDR3 has 13 residues.